Shown below are 15 T cell receptor beta chains from a single sample sequenced in a study of breast tumors, draining lymph nodes, adjacent tissues. Breast cancer patients provided tissue from their axillary draining lymph nodes. TCRdb redid the calling of the multiplex PCR reads with MiXCR, one entry per CDR3 protein. The sample shows fewer than 300,000 distinct CDR3 sequences, about 30% of them seen only once. The sample comprised axillary lymph node tissue. The source is a female donor with breast cancer. Some clones in this sample may be carry-over from other donors' samples.

This clonotype has a handful of counts. The chain uses TRBV2 and TRBJ2-7; D is perhaps TRBD1 (5 bases). Between the trimmed V and J ends, which lost 10 bases and 0 bases, there was a span of 13 bases. CDR3 length: 13 amino acids. Germline CDR1 and CDR2: SNHLY and FYNNEI. The CDR3 reads CATPGHGSYEQYF. The CDR3 DNA sequence: TGTGCCACCCCCGGACACGGCTCCTACGAGCAGTACTTC.

This clonotype was counted at least ten times. J is TRBJ2-2 and V is TRBV4-1; D gene uncertain. Trimming removed 4 bases at V and 6 bases at J, with 15 bases between. The CDR3 extends over 15 amino acids. The germline V gene has CDR1 MGHRA and CDR2 YSYEKL. CDR3 amino acids: CASSLGGPGSGELFF. In DNA form, the CDR3 reads TGCGCCAGCAGCCTGGGCGGTCCCGGTTCCGGGGAGCTGTTTTTT.

This clonotype was picked up one time. A much larger clone is a single base away; this may be a read error. The rearrangement uses TRBV11-2 and TRBJ2-5; 7 bases are shared with TRBD2. Per germline, CDR1 SGHAT and CDR2 FQNNGV. The CDR3 totals 18 residues. The CDR3 sequence: CVSSRGSLGAGGRKTQYF. DNA for the CDR3: TGTGTCAGCAGCCGGGGTTCCCTCGGGGCTGGCGGGAGAAAGACCCAGTACTTC.

The chain joins TRBV29-1 to TRBJ1-1; the D is unclear. CDR3 length equals 11 residues. Between the trimmed V and J ends, which lost 4 bases and 5 bases, there was a span of 8 bases. Germline loops: CDR1 SQVTM, CDR2 ANQGSEA. The CDR3 nucleotides read TGCAGCGTTGCTCGGCAAACTGAAGCTTTCTTT. It codes for CSVARQTEAFF. The full variable domain, with the rest looked up from reference TRBV29-1 and TRBJ1-1, is SAVISQKPSRDICQRGTSLTIQCQVDSQVTMMFWYRQQPGQSLTLIATANQGSEATYESGFVIDKFPISRPNLTFSTLTVSNMSPEDSSIYLCSVARQTEAFFGQGTRLTVV.

The chain has TRBV19 and TRBJ1-1, with a tentative D call TRBD1 (5 bases). CDR3 size: 15 residues. V lost 5 bases and J 3 bases, leaving 16 bases between the germline ends. Germline V gene lookup returns CDR1 LNHDA and CDR2 SQIVND (reference sequence). The chain's CDR3 is CASSESRDGYTEAFF. Written as DNA, the CDR3 is TGTGCCAGTAGTGAGAGCCGGGACGGGTACACTGAAGCTTTCTTT.

The chain couples TRBV7-2 to TRBJ1-6; D is unclear. Looked up from germline, CDR1 is SGHTA and CDR2 is FQGNSA. Trimming took 2 bases from V and 9 from J, leaving 17 bases between them. The CDR3 extends over 16 amino acids. CDR3 DNA: TGTGCCAGCAGCTTACCCCCGACACTAAACGGTTCACCCCTCCACTTT. Its translation: CASSLPPTLNGSPLHF.

In its sample, this clonotype was seen many times. The gene calls are TRBV2 and TRBJ2-5; 7 bases fit TRBD2. The CDR3 loop spans 16 amino acids. After removal of 3 bases from V and 5 bases from J, the junction contained 12 bases not matched to a gene. The V gene's germline CDR1 is SNHLY and CDR2 FYNNEI. CDR3 DNA: TGTGCCAGCAGTGACCCCCCCCGAGCGGGACGGGAGACCCAGTACTTC. As protein: CASSDPPRAGRETQYF. Full variable domain (rest looked up from reference TRBV2 and TRBJ2-5): EPEVTQTPSHQVTQMGQEVILRCVPISNHLYFYWYRQILGQKVEFLVSFYNNEISEKSEIFDDQFSVERPDGSNFTLKIRSTKLEDSAMYFCASSDPPRAGRETQYFGPGTRLLVL.

This clonotype was detected many times. The genes are TRBV5-8 and TRBJ2-2; TRBD1 might be the D (5 bases). V was shortened by 2 bases and J by 2 bases, with 16 bases between the two germline ends. The CDR3 contains 17 residues. Germline CDR1 reads SGHTS; CDR2 reads YDEGEE. The CDR3 sequence: CASSLMGRSLNTGELFF. The CDR3 nucleotides read TGTGCCAGCAGCTTAATGGGGCGGAGCCTAAACACCGGGGAGCTGTTTTTT.

This clonotype was counted between two and nine times. A much larger clone sits a single nucleotide away, making a read error possible. The V and J genes are TRBV20-1 and TRBJ2-1, with D possibly TRBD2 on 6 matching bases. The germline CDR1 and CDR2 sequences are DFQATT and SNEGSKA (reference sequence). The CDR3 contains 15 residues. Trimming cost V 6 bases and J 6 bases, with 21 bases left between them. CDR3: CSAYERVGASNEQFF. The CDR3 nucleotides read TGCAGTGCCTATGAGCGGGTAGGAGCCTCCAATGAGCAGTTCTTC.

In its sample, this clonotype was seen many times. The V call is TRBV27, the J call TRBJ2-7, with D possibly TRBD1 on 5 matching bases. CDR3 size: 13 residues. Germline V gene lookup returns CDR1 MNHEY and CDR2 SMNVEV (reference sequence). Trimming stripped 6 bases from V and 5 bases from J, with 14 bases between. DNA for the CDR3: TGTGCCAGCAGAACCCTAGGGGTCAACGAGCAGTACTTC. Residues: CASRTLGVNEQYF.

This clonotype was counted at least ten times. The rearrangement uses TRBV24-1 and TRBJ2-3; TRBD2 matches 7 bases. Germline values: CDR1 KGHDR, CDR2 SFDVKD. With V trimmed by 5 bases and J by 5 bases, 12 bases remained unmatched. The CDR3 extends over 16 amino acids. The CDR3 region is CATSAGRGAGLDTQYF. The CDR3 DNA sequence: TGTGCCACCAGTGCGGGGAGAGGAGCGGGGCTAGATACGCAGTATTTT.

There are a few counts of this clonotype. The chain employs TRBV6-2 or TRBV6-3 and TRBJ2-7; 11 bases map to TRBD2. The V and J ends lost 6 bases and 3 bases, in that order; junction bases with no gene match: 13. CDR3 length equals 17 residues. Germline V gene data show CDR1 as MNHEY and CDR2 as SVGEGT. CDR3 nucleotides: TGTGCCAGCAGGAACCCGACCCCCGGGACTAGCGGCTACGAGCAGTACTTC. Translation: CASRNPTPGTSGYEQYF.

This clonotype was seen repeatedly, ten times or more. This rearrangement joins TRBV4-3 to TRBJ1-5; D is unclear. The ends were cut back, 1 base at V and 9 bases at J, with 10 bases in the middle. The CDR3 runs 13 residues. Germline V gives CDR1 LGHNA, CDR2 YSLEER. The CDR3 sequence is CASSQAIGGPQHF. CDR3 in DNA: TGCGCCAGCAGCCAAGCCATTGGAGGGCCCCAGCATTTT.

This clonotype was observed at least ten times. The rearrangement links TRBV20-1 to TRBJ1-2; D not resolved. Deletions cut 6 bases from V and 4 bases from J, with 12 bases between. The CDR3 is 12 residues long. Germline V lookup: CDR1 DFQATT, CDR2 SNEGSKA (reference sequence). The CDR3 reads CSAPAIPYGYTF. CDR3 DNA sequence: TGCAGTGCCCCTGCGATCCCCTATGGCTACACCTTC.

In this sample, this clonotype turned up many times. The chain is built from TRBV12-3 or TRBV12-4 and TRBJ2-1; 9 bases line up with TRBD2. The CDR3 consists of 15 residues. The J segment lost 4 bases and the V segment lost 1 base, leaving 2 bases of the junction unmatched. CDR3 residues: CASSLVREGYNEQFF. As DNA, the CDR3 is TGTGCCAGCAGTTTAGTGCGGGAGGGATACAATGAGCAGTTCTTC.